One sample yielded the 23 T cell receptor beta chains listed below, sequenced in a study of T cells after yellow fever vaccination. TCRdb re-derived calls from the 5' RACE reads in MiXCR, one entry per CDR3 protein. This table holds fewer than 350,000 distinct CDR3 sequences, 7.5% to 9% found once. This material consisted of PBMCs, taken on the day of the first yellow fever vaccination. These receptors were obtained from a young man who received the YFV17D yellow fever vaccine.

This clonotype has a count of ten or more. The chain joins TRBV3-1 to TRBJ1-2, with 8 bases fitting TRBD1. Germline-derived CDR1 and CDR2 are LGHDT and YNNKEL (reference sequence). The CDR3 runs to 15 residues. V dropped 4 bases and J dropped 5; count of bases not matched to a gene: 9. The CDR3 DNA sequence: TGTGCCAGCAGCCGAAGAGGGACAGGCGCTTATGGCTACACCTTC. This translates into CASSRRGTGAYGYTF.

The chain is built from TRBV7-6 and TRBJ2-7, with D uncertain. The V and J ends lost 2 bases and 3 bases respectively, with 8 bases between them. Germline loops: CDR1 SGHVS, CDR2 FNYEAQ. This CDR3 region has 13 residues. The DNA for the CDR3 is TGTGCCAGCAGCTTACCAACAAGCTACGAGCAGTACGTC. The encoded protein is CASSLPTSYEQYV.

The chain joins TRBV20-1 to TRBJ2-1; TRBD1 might be the D (6 bases). This CDR3 region has 14 residues. The germline V gene has CDR1 DFQATT and CDR2 SNEGSKA (reference sequence). V lost 1 base and J lost 4, with 11 bases in between. The CDR3 sequence: CSARGGTLYNEQFF. CDR3 sequence (DNA): TGCAGTGCTAGAGGGGGGACACTTTACAATGAGCAGTTCTTC.

The CDR3 DNA reads as TGCGCCAGCAGCTTGGGCTGGGGGCTCCACCAAGAGACCCAGTACTTC. Its translation is CASSLGWGLHQETQYF. The chain joins TRBV5-1 to TRBJ2-5; tentatively, D is TRBD1 (6 bases). The V end lost 0 bases, the J end lost 0 bases, and 12 bases lay between the germline ends. CDR1 is SGHRS and CDR2 is YFSETQ in the germline V gene. The CDR3 sequence is 16 residues long.

This clonotype has a handful of counts. The chain combines TRBV18 with TRBJ2-2, with a weak D call TRBD1 (6 bases). This CDR3 contains 17 residues. V dropped 0 bases and J dropped 2 bases, with 13 bases sitting between them. Looked up from germline, CDR1 is KGHSH and CDR2 is LQKENI. As DNA, the CDR3 is TGTGCCAGCTCACCACCGGGGACACTCGTTAACACCGGGGAGCTGTTTTTT. Translation gives CASSPPGTLVNTGELFF.

This clonotype was seen ten or more times. The chain recombines TRBV7-9 with TRBJ2-7; D is uncertain. The V end lost 2 bases, the J end lost 3 bases, and 14 bases lay between the germline ends. The CDR3 consists of 15 residues. Germline V gene lookup returns CDR1 SEHNR and CDR2 FQNEAQ (reference sequence). The CDR3 DNA sequence: TGTGCCAGCAGCTTATTTGTGACCGCTATCTACGAGCAGTACGTC. Translation gives CASSLFVTAIYEQYV.

This clonotype was counted only a few times. This chain uses TRBV12-3 or TRBV12-4 with TRBJ1-1; D perhaps matches TRBD1 (6 bases). There are 12 residues in the CDR3. V gave up 10 bases and J gave up 5 bases, with 14 bases separating them. Here the CDR3 reads CAIGGGSTEAFF. The CDR3 nucleotides are TGTGCCATCGGCGGGGGCAGTACTGAAGCTTTCTTT.

V and J are TRBV29-1 and TRBJ1-1; D perhaps matches TRBD1 (5 bases). Germline CDR1 SQVTM, CDR2 ANQGSEA. Between the trimmed V and J ends, which lost 7 bases and 1 base, there was a span of 16 bases. The CDR3 length is 14 residues. This CDR3 is CSARRGMGNTEAFF. For the CDR3, the DNA is TGCAGCGCCAGGCGGGGGATGGGGAACACTGAAGCTTTCTTT.

This clonotype showed up just a few times. The V gene is TRBV10-3, the J gene TRBJ2-7, with D perhaps matching TRBD2 (5 bases). The germline gives CDR1 ENHRY, CDR2 SYGVKD. The CDR3 runs to 17 residues. Trimming stripped 6 bases from V and 3 bases from J, with 24 bases between. The CDR3 loop is CAISRTSSDERGYEQYV. The CDR3 DNA follows: TGTGCCATCAGCCGTACTAGTTCGGATGAACGCGGCTACGAGCAGTACGTC.

This clonotype came up many times. The rearrangement joins TRBV7-6 to TRBJ2-3, with D perhaps TRBD2 (7 bases). Trimming pared 5 bases from V and 11 bases from J, leaving 14 bases between. The CDR3 is made up of 12 amino acids. Germline CDR1 is SGHVS and CDR2 is FNYEAQ. CDR3 protein: CASSPGGGRQYF. The DNA of the CDR3 is TGTGCCAGCAGCCCTGGGGGGGGCCGGCAGTATTTT.

This clonotype was observed a few times. CDR3 in amino acids: CASSLADGSNTIYF. In DNA form, the CDR3 reads TGTGCCAGCAGCTTAGCGGACGGTTCGAACACCATATATTTT. The rearrangement links TRBV7-6 to TRBJ1-3; D remains unclear. Per germline, CDR1 SGHVS and CDR2 FNYEAQ. CDR3 length: 14 residues. V gave up 0 bases and J gave up 7 bases, with 10 bases separating them. Looking up the rest from reference TRBV7-6 and TRBJ1-3 gives the full variable domain: GAGVSQSPRYKVTKRGQDVALRCDPISGHVSLYWYRQALGQGPEFLTYFNYEAQQDKSGLPNDRFSAERPEGSISTLTIQRTEQRDSAMYRCASSLADGSNTIYFGEGSWLTVV.

This clonotype was counted only a few times. This chain joins TRBV5-1 and TRBJ2-1; 9 bases align to TRBD2. Germline V gives CDR1 SGHRS, CDR2 YFSETQ. The ends lost 3 bases at V and 4 bases at J; junction bases unmatched: 8. CDR3 length: 16 amino acids. CDR3 sequence: CASSSFRGGAYNEQFF. DNA of the CDR3: TGCGCCAGCAGCTCCTTCCGCGGGGGGGCGTACAATGAGCAGTTCTTC.

The rearrangement joins TRBV11-1 to TRBJ1-3, with D unresolved. Trimming took 5 bases from V and 0 from J, leaving 17 bases between them. This CDR3 region has 17 residues. Germline V gene sequence: CDR1 SGHAT, CDR2 FQDESV (reference sequence). CDR3 amino acids: CASSDERTTLSGNTIYF. CDR3 coding DNA: TGTGCCAGCAGCGACGAGAGAACCACTCTCTCTGGAAACACCATATATTTT.

This clonotype occurred many times. The gene calls are TRBV2 and TRBJ2-3, with D unresolved. Germline V gene sequence: CDR1 SNHLY, CDR2 FYNNEI. Between the trimmed V and J ends, which lost 7 bases and 1 base, there was a span of 9 bases. CDR3 length: 13 amino acids. The CDR3 is CASIQSGTDTQYF. For the CDR3, the DNA is TGTGCCAGCATCCAGAGCGGCACAGATACGCAGTATTTT. The variable domain in full, with the rest retrieved from reference TRBV2 and TRBJ2-3, is EPEVTQTPSHQVTQMGQEVILRCVPISNHLYFYWYRQILGQKVEFLVSFYNNEISEKSEIFDDQFSVERPDGSNFTLKIRSTKLEDSAMYFCASIQSGTDTQYFGPGTRLTVL.

The chain carries TRBV7-9 and TRBJ2-3, with D uncertain. This CDR3 has 12 residues. V lost 5 bases and J lost 4, with 7 bases in between. Germline assignment: CDR1 SEHNR and CDR2 FQNEAQ (reference sequence). CDR3: CASSAIADTQYF. CDR3 in DNA: TGTGCCAGCAGCGCGATAGCAGATACGCAGTATTTT.

The chain has TRBV10-3 and TRBJ1-1; 9 nucleotides match TRBD1. V lost 4 bases and J lost 4; bases outside the gene matches: 4. The CDR3 is made up of 14 amino acids. CDR1 and CDR2 from the germline V gene are ENHRY and SYGVKD. CDR3 bases: TGTGCCATCAGTGGGGGACAGGGAGGCACTGAAGCTTTCTTT. As protein: CAISGGQGGTEAFF.

This chain uses TRBV5-4 with TRBJ2-1, with 12 bases that match TRBD2. CDR1 SGHNT and CDR2 YYREEE come from the germline V gene (reference sequence). J gave up 2 bases and V 5 bases, and 5 bases lay outside the gene matches. The CDR3 totals 16 residues. The chain's CDR3 is CASRLAGGRAYNEQFF. CDR3 DNA: TGTGCCAGCAGGCTAGCGGGGGGGCGAGCCTACAATGAGCAGTTCTTC.

The chain uses TRBV30 and TRBJ2-3; TRBD2 matches at 9 bases. The CDR3 extends over 15 amino acids. With 1 base clipped from V and 6 bases from J, the junction kept 8 bases outside the gene matches. The germline V gene has CDR1 GTSNPN and CDR2 SVGIG (reference sequence). The CDR3 reads CAWSAMAGGYDTQYF. CDR3 in DNA: TGTGCCTGGAGTGCTATGGCGGGGGGGTATGATACGCAGTATTTT.

Many counts were recorded for this clonotype. The chain carries TRBV9 and TRBJ2-5; the D gene is possibly TRBD2 (6 bases). The CDR3 spans 14 residues. Between the trimmed V and J ends, which lost 3 bases and 1 base, there was a span of 10 bases. The V gene's germline CDR1 is SGDLS and CDR2 YYNGEE. The CDR3 reads CASSDSGVQETQYF. In DNA form, the CDR3 reads TGTGCCAGCAGCGATTCGGGGGTCCAAGAGACCCAGTACTTC.

The chain recombines TRBV27 with TRBJ1-5, with D tentatively TRBD1 (6 bases). Trimming cost V 4 bases and J 6 bases, with 16 bases left between them. The CDR3 covers 15 residues. Germline V gene sequence: CDR1 MNHEY, CDR2 SMNVEV (reference sequence). For the CDR3, the DNA is TGTGCCAGCAGTTCCCCCAGGGGCTTGGGTCAGCCCCAGCATTTT. Protein: CASSSPRGLGQPQHF.

The chain has TRBV5-6 and TRBJ2-7, with a possible D match to TRBD1 (6 bases). The germline V gene encodes CDR1 SGHDT and CDR2 YYEEEE. The CDR3 is 13 residues long. The germline V and J ends were trimmed by 9 bases and 3 bases, with 16 bases remaining between them. The CDR3 DNA follows: TGTGCCATGGGCCCCGGGGACAACTACGAGCAGTACTTC. This sequence encodes CAMGPGDNYEQYF.

This chain links TRBV10-3 with TRBJ1-2, with D possibly TRBD1 on 5 matching bases. The CDR3 runs to 15 residues. V dropped 3 bases and J dropped 4 bases, with 15 bases sitting between them. Germline loops: CDR1 ENHRY, CDR2 SYGVKD. Here the CDR3 DNA reads TGTGCCATCAGTGATCCCGGGACCGGTGTCTATGGCTACACCTTC. Its protein product is CAISDPGTGVYGYTF.

This chain connects TRBV7-9 to TRBJ2-3; D is possibly TRBD2 (6 bases). CDR3 size: 15 residues. Trimming removed 1 base from V and 5 bases from J, with 13 bases in between. Germline lookup yields CDR1 SEHNR and CDR2 FQNEAQ (reference sequence). The CDR3 coding sequence is TGTGCCAGCAGCTTAGTTAAACTAGCCGGAGATACGCAGTATTTT. It translates to CASSLVKLAGDTQYF.